This TCR beta chain was recovered during a study of response to subunit inactivated influenza vaccine. TCRdb re-derived calls from the RT-PCR reads in MiXCR, one entry per CDR3 protein. The sample lists more than 450,000 distinct CDR3 sequences, 6% to 9% occurring once. This clonotype was found a few times. Antigen: not known. General study results and limits: Each seasonal flu vaccination may recruit only limited new T cells, authors suggested.

This sequence was found in a man aged 50 to 69 who received an inactivated influenza vaccine. The sequencing here drew on PBMCs from blood, taken less than 30 months after vaccination.

This CDR3 reads CASSLEPFYNSPLHF. CDR3 DNA: TGTGCCAGCAGCTTGGAACCTTTTTATAATTCACCCCTCCACTTT. The chain couples TRBV5-5 to TRBJ1-6, with D hard to call. This CDR3 contains 15 residues. Germline V gene data show CDR1 as SGHKS and CDR2 as YYEKEE (reference sequence). With 0 bases removed from V and 4 bases from J, the gap between germline ends came to 8 bases.